These 17 T cell receptor beta chains were sequenced from one sample in a study of post-analysis software for immune sequencing data. TCR beta libraries were prepared from cDNA with unique molecular identifiers. TCRdb used MiXCR to reprocess the PCR reads, holding one entry per CDR3 protein. The sample has fewer than 900,000 distinct CDR3 sequences, around 46% seen once. These receptors' antigens are unknown. Study results and caveats: Roughly 5 TRBV segments (TRBV5-6, TRBV5-1 and TRBV20-1 among them) occurred more frequently in patients than in controls.

The source material was blood. All receptors come from a girl aged 10 to 17 with multiple sclerosis.

This clonotype was detected only a few times. The rearrangement uses TRBV5-1 and TRBJ2-1, with unresolved D. This CDR3 spans 14 amino acids. V was cut by 4 bases and J by 2 bases, with 10 bases left in between. The germline CDR1 and CDR2 sequences are SGHRS and YFSETQ. The DNA of the CDR3 is TGCGCCAGCAGCACGGGCAGAACCTACAATGAGCAGTTCTTC. Encoded protein: CASSTGRTYNEQFF.

In this sample, this clonotype turned up a few times. For the CDR3, the DNA is TGTGCCAGCAGCCCGGACAGGGAGAAAAACATTCAGTACTTC. It is translated as CASSPDREKNIQYF. The chain is built from TRBV7-9 and TRBJ2-4; 8 bases are a match to TRBD1. After removal of 5 bases from V and 4 bases from J, the junction contained 4 bases not matched to a gene. The CDR3 sequence is 14 residues long. Germline assignment: CDR1 SEHNR and CDR2 FQNEAQ (reference sequence).

The chain joins TRBV6-2 or TRBV6-3 to TRBJ1-5; D possibly corresponds to TRBD1 (5 bases). The CDR3 extends over 15 amino acids. V dropped 0 bases and J dropped 6 bases, with 12 bases sitting between them. Germline V CDR1 and CDR2: MNHEY, SVGEGT. The CDR3 region is CASSYSTVLVQPQHF. The CDR3, as DNA: TGTGCCAGCAGTTACTCGACAGTACTGGTTCAGCCCCAGCATTTT.

The sample holds a few counts of this clonotype. The chain links TRBV9 to TRBJ2-5, with 11 bases identical to TRBD2. The CDR3 contains 16 residues. The germline V gene has CDR1 SGDLS and CDR2 YYNGEE. Unmatched junction bases numbered 7, after V lost 4 bases and J lost 2 bases. CDR3 bases: TGTGCCAGCAGCACTGGGACTAGCGGCATTCAAGAGACCCAGTACTTC. Its translation is CASSTGTSGIQETQYF.

The chain links TRBV6-5 to TRBJ1-2; no clear D. Trimming left V 5 bases short and J 2 bases short, with 9 bases between. CDR1 MNHEY and CDR2 SVGAGI come from the germline V gene. This CDR3 region has 13 residues. The DNA of the CDR3 is TGTGCCAGCAGTACGCTCGGGAACTATGGCTACACCTTC. It is translated as CASSTLGNYGYTF.

This clonotype has more than one count but fewer than ten. This chain connects TRBV27 to TRBJ2-5; unclear D gene. CDR3 length: 14 residues. Germline assignment: CDR1 MNHEY and CDR2 SMNVEV (reference sequence). The V end lost 2 bases, the J end lost 3 bases, and 10 bases lay between the germline ends. CDR3 in amino acids: CASSLVVGKETQYF. The CDR3 DNA reads as TGTGCCAGCAGTTTAGTAGTAGGGAAAGAGACCCAGTACTTC.

A few counts support this clonotype. The J gene is TRBJ2-1, the V gene TRBV7-6; 12 positions agree with TRBD2. CDR1 and CDR2 from the germline V gene are SGHVS and FNYEAQ. The CDR3 has 16 residues. Unmatched junction bases numbered 7, after V lost 5 bases and J lost 5 bases. CDR3 sequence (DNA): TGTGCCAGCAGCGCCCGACTAGCGGGAGAGCACAATGAGCAGTTCTTC. Translation: CASSARLAGEHNEQFF.

The J gene is TRBJ1-2, the V gene TRBV7-2; D is uncertain. Trimming removed 6 bases at V and 8 bases at J, with 13 bases between. Germline lookup yields CDR1 SGHTA and CDR2 FQGNSA. The CDR3 runs to 12 residues. Written as DNA, the CDR3 is TGTGCCAGCAGTGTTGGACCCCGCGGCTACACCTTC. It yields the protein CASSVGPRGYTF.

The genes are TRBV27 and TRBJ2-7, with D possibly TRBD1 on 5 matching bases. Between the trimmed V and J ends, which lost 7 bases and 6 bases, there was a span of 16 bases. Germline CDR1 reads MNHEY; CDR2 reads SMNVEV (reference sequence). CDR3 length: 13 amino acids. Here the CDR3 DNA reads TGTGCCAGCATGGCAGGGAACCCCGGCGAGCAGTACTTC. It is translated as CASMAGNPGEQYF.

This clonotype was detected only a few times. The V and J genes are TRBV6-2 or TRBV6-3 and TRBJ2-1; TRBD2 matches 14 bases. Losses at the gene ends were 2 bases for V and 3 bases for J; bases not matched to a gene: 9. CDR3 length: 19 residues. Per the germline V gene, CDR1 is MNHEY and CDR2 is SVGEGT. CDR3 in amino acids: CASSYGTVTSGRDYNEQFF. The CDR3 DNA reads as TGTGCCAGCAGTTACGGGACGGTGACTAGCGGGAGGGACTACAATGAGCAGTTCTTC.

This clonotype occurred a few times. The J gene is TRBJ2-4, the V gene TRBV4-2, with 7 bases identical to TRBD2. The end of the DNA fits TRBJ2-7 better, so the J call may be wrong. Germline CDR1 and CDR2: LGHNA and YNFKEQ. The CDR3 has 15 residues. The CDR3 protein is CASSQGSASGYEQYF. The CDR3 nucleotides are TGTGCCAGCAGCCAAGGGTCGGCTAGCGGCTACGAGCAGTACTTC.

The table lists this clonotype with a few counts. The rearrangement uses TRBV5-1 and TRBJ2-4; 7 positions match TRBD2. J gave up 7 bases and V 0 bases, and 4 bases lay outside the gene matches. The CDR3 is 14 residues long. Germline V lookup: CDR1 SGHRS, CDR2 YFSETQ. The CDR3 region has the DNA TGCGCCAGCAGCTTGGTCGGGGGGAGTAACATTCAGTACTTC. Amino acids: CASSLVGGSNIQYF. The variable domain in full, with the rest retrieved from reference TRBV5-1 and TRBJ2-4, is KAGVTQTPRYLIKTRGQQVTLSCSPISGHRSVSWYQQTPGQGLQFLFEYFSETQRNKGNFPGRFSGRQFSNSRSEMNVSTLELGDSALYLCASSLVGGSNIQYFGAGTRLSVL.

This sequence joins TRBV28 and TRBJ2-6, with D possibly being TRBD1 (5 bases). The CDR3 is 15 amino acids. V lost 7 bases, J lost 0 bases, and 10 bases lay in between. The germline V gene has CDR1 MDHEN and CDR2 SYDVKM. CDR3 in DNA: TGTGCCAGCACCTTAGGGGACTCTGGGGCCAACGTCCTGACTTTC. This gives the protein CASTLGDSGANVLTF.

This clonotype was counted only a few times. The rearrangement links TRBV4-2 to TRBJ1-2; D remains ambiguous. CDR3 length equals 16 residues. Germline assignment: CDR1 LGHNA and CDR2 YNFKEQ. Trimming pared 0 bases from V and 3 bases from J, leaving 14 bases between. The CDR3 DNA reads TGTGCCAGCAGCCAAGAATACGGCACGGGATACTATGGCTACACCTTC. This encodes CASSQEYGTGYYGYTF.

Notes on this clonotype: A read error may explain this, as a much larger clone is one base away. The CDR3 coding sequence is TGTGCCAGCAGCTTACAAGCGGGACAGGGCCTTACCCACGAGCAGTACTTC. This sequence encodes CASSLQAGQGLTHEQYF. V usage is TRBV7-9 and J usage is TRBJ2-5, with 9 bases fitting TRBD1. The closer fit of TRBJ2-7 to the DNA end suggests the J call may be wrong. This CDR3 has 17 amino acids. The germline gives CDR1 SEHNR, CDR2 FQNEAQ (reference sequence).

The V and J genes are TRBV7-8 and TRBJ2-7; D is unclear. Germline V gene lookup returns CDR1 SGHVS and CDR2 FQNEAQ. The CDR3 runs to 15 residues. V was trimmed by 3 bases and J by 3 bases, leaving 15 bases between them. CDR3: CASSFRRSQDYEQYF. The DNA for the CDR3 is TGTGCCAGCAGCTTCAGGCGGAGTCAAGACTACGAGCAGTACTTC.

This chain joins TRBV4-3 and TRBJ2-4; D gene ambiguous. CDR1 is LGHNA and CDR2 is YSLEER in the germline V gene. The CDR3 loop spans 15 amino acids. V was cut by 2 bases and J by 1 base, with 9 bases left in between. CDR3 residues: CASSQFLRAKNIQYF. The CDR3 nucleotides read TGCGCCAGCAGCCAATTCCTCCGGGCCAAAAACATTCAGTACTTC.